This T cell receptor beta chain was documented in a study of T cell responses to AZD1222 COVID-19 vaccine. The method was immunoSEQ multiplex PCR; TCRdb's version includes in-frame clones alone and lacks a portion of them. The table includes about 100,000 clones, around nine tenths detected once. V lost 4 bases, J lost 2 bases, and 7 bases lay in between. CDR3 length: 13 amino acids. CDR1 is KGHDR, CDR2 SFDVKD, per germline. The chain employs TRBV24-1 and TRBJ1-2; D unresolved. Sample: peripheral blood, taken 28 days after the second AZD1222 dose. The sequence came from an adult who received the AZD1222 COVID-19 vaccine. CDR3 sequence: CATSDRENYGYTF. In nucleotides, the CDR3 is TGTGCCACCAGTGACCGGGAAAACTATGGCTACACCTTC.